This TCR beta chain was observed in a study of cytomegalovirus exposure and HLA in healthy donors. Remarks on this clone: Its target is unknown.

Data came from immunoSEQ multiplex PCR; TCRdb stores just in-frame clones and leaves some out. The table includes about 64,000 clones, roughly nine tenths detected once. The CDR3 spans 15 residues. V lost 0 bases, J lost 2 bases, and 11 bases lay in between. Germline values: CDR1 SGHNT, CDR2 YENEEA. Points from the study as a whole: There were some public TCRs occurring in many donors, but most TCR sequences were rare. Associated with cytomegalovirus, according to the listing, were approximately 160 TCR beta chains.

The V call is TRBV11-3, the J call TRBJ2-7, with D hard to call. The TCR sequence derives from a woman aged 18-29 years in good health and CMV-seronegative. The sequenced sample consisted of PBMCs. The CDR3 region has the DNA TGTGCCAGCAGCTTAGATGGAACCGAGGCCTACGAGCAGTACTTC. It specifies CASSLDGTEAYEQYF. The variable domain in full, completed from reference TRBV11-3 and TRBJ2-7, reads EAGVVQSPRYKIIEKKQPVAFWCNPISGHNTLYWYLQNLGQGPELLIRYENEEAVDDSQLPKDRFSAERLKGVDSTLKIQPAELGDSAVYLCASSLDGTEAYEQYFGPGTRLTVT.